These T cell receptor beta chains were read from a single sample in a study of blood T cell repertoires in COVID-19. Clones were read by immunoSEQ multiplex PCR, and TCRdb kept only the in-frame ones, dropping some. Altogether 410,000 or so clones are present, roughly 85% being singletons, with the ten largest covering about 1.5%. Sequenced input: peripheral blood. Receptor source: a woman in her twenties or thirties with active or convalescent COVID-19. CDR3s include the opening cysteine and the closing phenylalanine or tryptophan. Fields, in order: D gene, J gene, clone size, V gene, CDR3 protein, CDR3 DNA. The D gene is left open where the match is weak. A row's size may be missing; if present it is once, few, many or a size class.

d_call: .
j_call: TRBJ1-5
clone_size: many
v_call: TRBV7-6
cdr3_aa: CASSLGQGSNQPQHF
cdr3_nt: TGTGCCAGCAGCTTAGGCCAGGGAAGCAATCAGCCCCAGCATTTT

d_call: TRBD2
j_call: TRBJ2-1
clone_size: .
v_call: TRBV7-2
cdr3_aa: CASSATGGGAVYNEQFF
cdr3_nt: TGTGCCAGCAGCGCGACAGGCGGGGGGGCCGTCTACAATGAGCAGTTCTTC

d_call: .
j_call: TRBJ1-1
clone_size: few
v_call: TRBV29-1
cdr3_aa: CSAKAASGEAFF
cdr3_nt: TGCAGCGCCAAAGCGGCCAGCGGGGAAGCTTTCTTT

d_call: .
j_call: TRBJ1-1
clone_size: .
v_call: TRBV6-5
cdr3_aa: CASRQTVNTEAFF
cdr3_nt: TGTGCCAGCAGGCAGACAGTTAACACTGAAGCTTTCTTT

d_call: .
j_call: TRBJ1-6
clone_size: .
v_call: TRBV7-9
cdr3_aa: CASSLVRQGKSPLHF
cdr3_nt: TGTGCCAGCAGCTTAGTACGGCAGGGGAAATCACCCCTCCACTTT

d_call: .
j_call: TRBJ2-7
clone_size: .
v_call: TRBV12-3/TRBV12-4
cdr3_aa: CASSFGPNEQYF
cdr3_nt: TGTGCCAGCAGTTTTGGCCCCAACGAGCAGTACTTC

d_call: .
j_call: TRBJ2-5
clone_size: .
v_call: TRBV19
cdr3_aa: CASSPGVRVETQYF
cdr3_nt: TGTGCCAGTAGTCCGGGAGTGAGGGTGGAGACCCAGTACTTC

d_call: .
j_call: TRBJ1-1
clone_size: .
v_call: TRBV19
cdr3_aa: CASSPNWGENTEAFF
cdr3_nt: TGTGCCAGTAGCCCGAACTGGGGCGAGAACACTGAAGCTTTCTTT

d_call: TRBD2
j_call: TRBJ2-1
clone_size: .
v_call: TRBV29-1
cdr3_aa: CSVGLAGFNEQFF
cdr3_nt: TGCAGCGTAGGACTAGCGGGGTTCAATGAGCAGTTCTTC

d_call: .
j_call: TRBJ1-1
clone_size: .
v_call: TRBV7-9
cdr3_aa: CASSLTRVNTEAFF
cdr3_nt: TGTGCCAGCAGCCTAACCCGGGTGAACACTGAAGCTTTCTTT

d_call: .
j_call: TRBJ1-5
clone_size: .
v_call: TRBV16
cdr3_aa: CASSHKGNQPQHF
cdr3_nt: TGTGCCAGCAGCCATAAGGGGAATCAGCCCCAGCATTTT

d_call: TRBD1
j_call: TRBJ1-4
clone_size: .
v_call: TRBV5-1
cdr3_aa: CASSFGQGAATNEKLFF
cdr3_nt: TGCGCCAGCAGTTTCGGACAGGGGGCGGCAACTAATGAAAAACTGTTTTTT

d_call: TRBD2
j_call: TRBJ2-1
clone_size: .
v_call: TRBV6-2/TRBV6-3
cdr3_aa: CASSPPPRLAGVNEQFF
cdr3_nt: TGTGCCAGCAGCCCCCCCCCGCGGCTAGCGGGGGTCAATGAGCAGTTCTTC

d_call: .
j_call: TRBJ2-5
clone_size: .
v_call: TRBV27
cdr3_aa: CASRPSRAGETQYF
cdr3_nt: TGTGCCAGCAGGCCGAGCAGGGCAGGGGAGACCCAGTACTTC

d_call: .
j_call: TRBJ1-1
clone_size: .
v_call: TRBV5-4
cdr3_aa: CASSLVAGLNTEAFF
cdr3_nt: TGTGCCAGCAGCTTGGTGGCAGGGCTGAACACTGAAGCTTTCTTT

d_call: .
j_call: TRBJ2-1
clone_size: .
v_call: TRBV3-1/TRBV3-2
cdr3_aa: CASSHSSWYVGEQFF
cdr3_nt: TGTGCCAGCAGCCATTCTAGCTGGTATGTTGGTGAGCAGTTCTTC

d_call: TRBD1
j_call: TRBJ1-1
clone_size: few
v_call: TRBV27
cdr3_aa: CASRTGQVFTEAFF
cdr3_nt: TGTGCCAGCAGGACGGGACAGGTCTTCACTGAAGCTTTCTTT

d_call: TRBD1
j_call: TRBJ1-5
clone_size: .
v_call: TRBV10-2
cdr3_aa: CATKQGNINQPQHF
cdr3_nt: TGCGCCACCAAACAGGGGAACATCAATCAGCCCCAGCATTTT

d_call: .
j_call: TRBJ2-2
clone_size: once
v_call: TRBV7-6
cdr3_aa: CASTGAGELFF
cdr3_nt: TGTGCCAGCACAGGGGCCGGGGAGCTGTTTTTT

d_call: .
j_call: TRBJ1-2
clone_size: .
v_call: TRBV6-5
cdr3_aa: CASSYGMGGANYGYTF
cdr3_nt: TGTGCCAGCAGTTACGGAATGGGAGGCGCTAACTATGGCTACACCTTC

d_call: .
j_call: TRBJ2-3
clone_size: .
v_call: TRBV6-5
cdr3_aa: CASRATGTDTQYF
cdr3_nt: TGTGCCAGCAGAGCGACAGGCACAGATACGCAGTATTTT

d_call: .
j_call: TRBJ1-1
clone_size: .
v_call: TRBV30
cdr3_aa: CAWSPQGTEAFF
cdr3_nt: TGTGCCTGGAGTCCGCAGGGGACTGAAGCTTTCTTT

d_call: .
j_call: TRBJ2-1
clone_size: .
v_call: TRBV6-2/TRBV6-3
cdr3_aa: CASSYIGDEQFF
cdr3_nt: TGTGCCAGCAGTTATATCGGGGATGAGCAGTTCTTC

d_call: TRBD1
j_call: TRBJ2-1
clone_size: .
v_call: TRBV20-1
cdr3_aa: CSASRQGYNEQFF
cdr3_nt: TGCAGTGCTAGTCGACAGGGCTACAATGAGCAGTTCTTC

d_call: TRBD2
j_call: TRBJ2-3
clone_size: .
v_call: TRBV4-1
cdr3_aa: CASSGRTSGTTTDTQYF
cdr3_nt: TGCGCCAGCAGTGGCCGGACTAGCGGGACGACCACAGATACGCAGTATTTT

d_call: .
j_call: TRBJ1-3
clone_size: .
v_call: TRBV30
cdr3_aa: CAWSVGTSGNTIYF
cdr3_nt: TGTGCCTGGAGTGTCGGGACATCCGGAAACACCATATATTTT

d_call: .
j_call: TRBJ2-7
clone_size: .
v_call: TRBV3-1/TRBV3-2
cdr3_aa: CASSHRVTEQYF
cdr3_nt: TGTGCCAGCAGCCACCGGGTCACAGAGCAGTACTTC

d_call: .
j_call: TRBJ1-1
clone_size: .
v_call: TRBV3-1/TRBV3-2
cdr3_aa: CASSQVQGTEAFF
cdr3_nt: TGTGCCAGCAGCCAAGTTCAGGGCACTGAAGCTTTCTTT

d_call: .
j_call: TRBJ1-2
clone_size: .
v_call: TRBV5-5
cdr3_aa: CASSFTGVDGYTF
cdr3_nt: TGTGCCAGCAGCTTTACGGGTGTCGATGGCTACACCTTC

d_call: .
j_call: TRBJ1-2
clone_size: many
v_call: TRBV5-4
cdr3_aa: CATGQSNYGYTF
cdr3_nt: TGTGCAACAGGACAGAGCAACTATGGCTACACCTTC

d_call: TRBD1
j_call: TRBJ1-2
clone_size: .
v_call: TRBV29-1
cdr3_aa: CSAGGTGTDYGYTF
cdr3_nt: TGCAGCGCTGGGGGTACCGGGACAGACTATGGCTACACCTTC

d_call: .
j_call: TRBJ1-4
clone_size: .
v_call: TRBV5-1
cdr3_aa: CASSLAGGASPNEKLFF
cdr3_nt: TGCGCCAGCAGCTTGGCGGGGGGGGCCAGCCCTAATGAAAAACTGTTTTTT

d_call: TRBD2
j_call: TRBJ2-1
clone_size: .
v_call: TRBV6-4
cdr3_aa: CASSSSGGFYNEQFF
cdr3_nt: TGTGCCAGCAGTTCCAGCGGGGGGTTCTACAATGAGCAGTTCTTC

d_call: TRBD1
j_call: TRBJ1-2
clone_size: .
v_call: TRBV7-9
cdr3_aa: CASTKDSPGTGGRGYTF
cdr3_nt: TGTGCCAGCACCAAAGACTCTCCCGGGACAGGGGGCCGTGGCTACACCTTC

d_call: .
j_call: TRBJ2-5
clone_size: .
v_call: TRBV2
cdr3_aa: CASSEALFAGIETQYF
cdr3_nt: TGTGCCAGCAGTGAAGCGCTTTTCGCAGGGATCGAGACCCAGTACTTC

d_call: TRBD1
j_call: TRBJ2-1
clone_size: .
v_call: TRBV7-8
cdr3_aa: CASSLGGGHEQFF
cdr3_nt: TGTGCCAGCAGCTTAGGAGGGGGCCATGAGCAGTTCTTC

d_call: TRBD1
j_call: TRBJ1-2
clone_size: .
v_call: TRBV19
cdr3_aa: CASSIARTGGYGYTF
cdr3_nt: TGTGCCAGTAGTATAGCCAGGACAGGAGGCTATGGCTACACCTTC

d_call: .
j_call: TRBJ1-2
clone_size: .
v_call: TRBV13
cdr3_aa: CASSWGRQDYTF
cdr3_nt: TGTGCCAGCAGCTGGGGTCGACAGGACTACACCTTC

d_call: .
j_call: TRBJ2-1
clone_size: .
v_call: TRBV20-1
cdr3_aa: CSASRGEQFF
cdr3_nt: TGCAGTGCTAGTCGGGGTGAGCAGTTCTTC

d_call: TRBD2
j_call: TRBJ2-7
clone_size: .
v_call: TRBV15
cdr3_aa: CATSREVAGAEQYF
cdr3_nt: TGTGCCACCAGCAGGGAGGTAGCGGGGGCCGAGCAGTACTTC

d_call: .
j_call: TRBJ1-5
clone_size: .
v_call: TRBV7-8
cdr3_aa: CASSLRARGREANQPQHF
cdr3_nt: TGTGCCAGCAGCTTAAGGGCACGGGGCCGGGAGGCTAATCAGCCCCAGCATTTT

d_call: .
j_call: TRBJ1-1
clone_size: .
v_call: TRBV19
cdr3_aa: CASIKTNPNTEAFF
cdr3_nt: TGTGCCAGTATTAAGACAAACCCGAACACTGAAGCTTTCTTT

d_call: TRBD2
j_call: TRBJ2-3
clone_size: once
v_call: TRBV5-1
cdr3_aa: CASSLVSGGIVNTQYF
cdr3_nt: TGCGCCAGCAGCTTGGTTAGCGGGGGGATCGTAAATACGCAGTATTTT

d_call: .
j_call: TRBJ2-7
clone_size: .
v_call: TRBV11-2
cdr3_aa: CASSWAGGSYEQYF
cdr3_nt: TGTGCCAGCAGCTGGGCTGGAGGCTCCTACGAGCAGTACTTC

d_call: .
j_call: TRBJ1-4
clone_size: .
v_call: TRBV19
cdr3_aa: CASTVKPAANEKLFF
cdr3_nt: TGTGCCAGTACCGTAAAACCCGCGGCTAATGAAAAACTGTTTTTT

d_call: TRBD2
j_call: TRBJ2-7
clone_size: .
v_call: TRBV14
cdr3_aa: CASSQFGTSGTYEQYF
cdr3_nt: TGTGCCAGCAGCCAATTCGGGACTAGCGGAACCTACGAGCAGTACTTC

d_call: .
j_call: TRBJ1-1
clone_size: .
v_call: TRBV2
cdr3_aa: CASSEYPGTEAFF
cdr3_nt: TGTGCCAGCAGTGAATATCCCGGCACTGAAGCTTTCTTT

d_call: .
j_call: TRBJ2-2
clone_size: .
v_call: TRBV7-2
cdr3_aa: CASSLTKGTGELFF
cdr3_nt: TGTGCCAGCAGCTTGACTAAGGGCACCGGGGAGCTGTTTTTT

d_call: .
j_call: TRBJ1-2
clone_size: .
v_call: TRBV13
cdr3_aa: CASSLTLSWGRGDYGYTF
cdr3_nt: TGTGCCAGCAGCCTGACACTCAGCTGGGGACGCGGGGACTATGGCTACACCTTC

d_call: .
j_call: TRBJ1-1
clone_size: .
v_call: TRBV10-3
cdr3_aa: CAISDSKLWAFF
cdr3_nt: TGTGCCATCAGTGATTCGAAACTTTGGGCTTTCTTT

d_call: TRBD1
j_call: TRBJ1-2
clone_size: .
v_call: TRBV2
cdr3_aa: CASSGDRGADYGYTF
cdr3_nt: TGTGCCAGCAGTGGAGACAGGGGCGCGGACTATGGCTACACCTTC

d_call: .
j_call: TRBJ1-2
clone_size: .
v_call: TRBV6-5
cdr3_aa: CASSYQGSGYTF
cdr3_nt: TGTGCCAGCAGCTACCAGGGTTCTGGCTACACCTTC

d_call: TRBD1
j_call: TRBJ1-2
clone_size: once
v_call: TRBV5-1
cdr3_aa: CASSLARDRAYGYTF
cdr3_nt: TGCGCCAGCAGCTTAGCCCGGGACAGGGCCTATGGCTACACCTTC

d_call: .
j_call: TRBJ2-7
clone_size: once
v_call: TRBV7-6
cdr3_aa: CASSSVEGSSYEQYF
cdr3_nt: TGTGCCAGCAGCTCCGTGGAGGGGAGCTCCTACGAGCAGTACTTC

d_call: .
j_call: TRBJ1-1
clone_size: .
v_call: TRBV18
cdr3_aa: CASSPGGGRTEAFF
cdr3_nt: TGTGCCAGCTCACCCGGAGGAGGGCGGACTGAAGCTTTCTTT

d_call: TRBD1
j_call: TRBJ1-1
clone_size: .
v_call: TRBV3-1/TRBV3-2
cdr3_aa: CASSGRTGQAHDTEAFF
cdr3_nt: TGTGCCAGCAGCGGAAGGACCGGACAGGCCCACGACACTGAAGCTTTCTTT

d_call: .
j_call: TRBJ1-5
clone_size: .
v_call: TRBV5-6
cdr3_aa: CASSFGGSNQPQHF
cdr3_nt: TGTGCCAGCAGCTTCGGGGGGAGCAATCAGCCCCAGCATTTT

d_call: .
j_call: TRBJ1-5
clone_size: .
v_call: TRBV5-6
cdr3_aa: CASSSRQYSNQPQHF
cdr3_nt: TGTGCCAGCAGCTCACGACAGTATAGCAATCAGCCCCAGCATTTT

d_call: .
j_call: TRBJ1-2
clone_size: .
v_call: TRBV29-1
cdr3_aa: CSVEDATRNGYTF
cdr3_nt: TGCAGCGTTGAAGATGCAACTAGGAATGGCTACACCTTC

d_call: .
j_call: TRBJ1-1
clone_size: once
v_call: TRBV6-5
cdr3_aa: CAICPAVGGSTEAFF
cdr3_nt: TGTGCCATCTGCCCCGCGGTCGGGGGATCCACTGAAGCTTTCTTT